The 12 T cell receptor beta chains given below trace back to one sample, sequenced in a study of T cell repertoires in cytomegalovirus infection (dated by TCRdb to between 2019 and 2020). TCRdb names Illumina HiSeq 1500 as the instrument used. TCRdb took the public reads, trimmed them with fastp at Q25, ran MiXCR for clone calling and kept in-frame beta chains. Every distinct CDR3 protein forms one entry, paired with its most common genes and DNA. Here the sample has 170,000 or so distinct CDR3 sequences; about 18% occur a single time. The top ten clones comprise almost 25% of the sample. The sequencing sample was made of CD8+ T cells from PBMCs. The receptors derive from a human donor in good health (CMV status not recorded). Some clones in this sample may be carry-over from other donors' samples.

The chain links TRBV28 to TRBJ2-1, with 10 bases lining up with TRBD2. Germline CDR1 MDHEN, CDR2 SYDVKM. This CDR3 is built from 16 residues. The ends lost 2 bases at V and 4 bases at J; junction bases unmatched: 5. The CDR3 region has the DNA TGTGCCAGCAGTTTACCAAGCGGGGGGGGATACAATGAGCAGTTCTTC. Protein product: CASSLPSGGGYNEQFF.

This clonotype has more than one count but fewer than ten. V gene TRBV7-2 combines with J gene TRBJ2-1; 14 nucleotides align to TRBD2. This CDR3 spans 21 amino acids. Germline trimming cut 6 bases from V and 0 bases from J; bases unmatched to any gene: 16. CDR1 SGHTA and CDR2 FQGNSA come from the germline V gene. The chain's CDR3 is CASRGPGTSGGPSNSYNEQFF. CDR3 coding DNA: TGTGCCAGCAGGGGACCCGGGACTAGCGGGGGCCCATCCAACTCCTACAATGAGCAGTTCTTC.

The chain employs TRBV4-1 and TRBJ2-7; D is unresolved. V was cut by 1 base and J by 4 bases, with 8 bases left in between. The length of the CDR3 is 13 residues. The V gene's germline CDR1 is MGHRA and CDR2 YSYEKL. CDR3 nucleotide sequence: TGCGCCAGCAGCCAAGCTGCCTCGTACGAGCAGTACTTC. It codes for CASSQAASYEQYF.

This sequence joins TRBV12-5 and TRBJ2-2, with D tentatively TRBD1 or TRBD2 (5 bases each). Germline V gives CDR1 LGHNT, CDR2 FRNRAP. Trimming stripped 0 bases from V and 0 bases from J, with 14 bases between. CDR3 length: 18 amino acids. CDR3 region: CASGLVGSGTPNTGELFF. CDR3 DNA sequence: TGTGCTAGTGGTTTGGTTGGATCCGGGACCCCGAACACCGGGGAGCTGTTTTTT.

CDR3 bases: TGTGCCAGCAGCTTGCTCACAGGGGATGGCTACACCTTC. The encoded protein is CASSLLTGDGYTF. The chain links TRBV7-9 to TRBJ1-2, with TRBD1 identical over 7 bases. The V gene end was trimmed by 3 bases and the J gene end by 6 bases; junction bases not matched to a gene: 4. Germline-derived CDR1 and CDR2 are SEHNR and FQNEAQ (reference sequence). This CDR3 contains 13 residues.

This rearrangement joins TRBV20-1 to TRBJ2-7; no definite D call. The V and J ends lost 0 bases and 0 bases respectively, with 15 bases between them. The length of the CDR3 is 16 residues. The germline CDR1 and CDR2 sequences are DFQATT and SNEGSKA (reference sequence). The CDR3 loop is CSARDRKEPLSYEQYF. In nucleotides, the CDR3 is TGCAGTGCTAGAGATCGAAAGGAGCCCCTCTCCTACGAGCAGTACTTC.

This clonotype was observed a few times. The chain links TRBV28 to TRBJ1-5; 10 bases line up with TRBD1. The germline V gene encodes CDR1 MDHEN and CDR2 SYDVKM. V lost 5 bases to trimming and J lost 8 bases; unmatched junction nucleotides: 6. The length of the CDR3 is 14 residues. CDR3: CASSPTGGAKPQHF. For the CDR3, the DNA is TGTGCCAGCAGTCCGACAGGGGGCGCGAAGCCCCAGCATTTT.

This clonotype has a handful of counts. The chain links TRBV4-1 to TRBJ2-3, with 9 bases matching TRBD2. Trimming at V came to 4 bases and at J to 3 bases, leaving 5 bases not matched to a gene. The CDR3 extends over 15 amino acids. Germline lookup yields CDR1 MGHRA and CDR2 YSYEKL. CDR3 region: CASSPAGLATDTQYF. The CDR3 DNA is TGCGCCAGCAGCCCCGCGGGACTAGCAACAGATACGCAGTATTTT.

This chain connects TRBV20-1 to TRBJ2-7; 8 bases align to TRBD1. The germline CDR1 and CDR2 sequences are DFQATT and SNEGSKA (reference sequence). This CDR3 spans 15 amino acids. With 2 bases clipped from V and 0 bases from J, the junction kept 6 bases outside the gene matches. For the CDR3, the DNA is TGCAGTGCTAGATCGGACAGGGTGAGCTCCTACGAGCAGTACTTC. Its translation: CSARSDRVSSYEQYF.

The CDR3 bases are TGTGCCAGCAGTCGACAGGGGCTACAAGAGACCCAGTACTTC. Its translation is CASSRQGLQETQYF. V and J are TRBV7-2 and TRBJ2-5; TRBD1 agrees at 8 bases. J was trimmed by 2 bases and V by 6 bases; bases with no gene match: 5. The CDR3 contains 14 residues. Germline CDR1 is SGHTA and CDR2 is FQGNSA.

The CDR3: CASSQAERGPGTGELFF. The CDR3 region has the DNA TGTGCCAGCAGCCAAGCCGAGCGGGGGCCGGGGACCGGGGAGCTGTTTTTT. The chain joins TRBV3-1 to TRBJ2-2; 8 positions match TRBD2. The V segment lost 1 base and the J segment 5 bases; nucleotides outside the gene matches: 9. The germline V gene has CDR1 LGHDT and CDR2 YNNKEL (reference sequence). The CDR3 sequence is 17 residues long.

This sequence joins TRBV14 and TRBJ2-5, with D perhaps TRBD1 or TRBD2 (5 bases each). The V end was cut by 1 base, the J end by 5 bases, with 11 bases between. The CDR3 length is 14 residues. The germline V gene has CDR1 SGHDN and CDR2 FVKESK. This CDR3 reads CASSQGGTRETQYF. CDR3 sequence (DNA): TGTGCCAGCAGCCAAGGGGGGACGAGGGAGACCCAGTACTTC.